This TCR beta chain stems from a study of breast tumors, draining lymph nodes, adjacent tissues. Study-wide results and limits: Compared with basal-like, luminal-like tumors shared significantly more repertoire with nontumor tissue. Tumors had less TCR diversity than lymph nodes, more than nontumor tissue. Data only fit, rather than demonstrated, lymph node origin of most tumor T cells.

The CDR3 runs 13 residues. Trimming took 4 bases from V and 6 from J, leaving 15 bases between them. The germline CDR1 and CDR2 sequences are SQVTM and ANQGSEA. Concerning this clonotype itself: What it recognizes is unknown.

TCRdb re-called the multiplex PCR reads through MiXCR, storing one row per CDR3 protein. The sample carries under 25,000 distinct CDR3 sequences, under 60% recorded once. This sequence originates from a female donor with breast cancer. Some clones in this sample may be carry-over from other donors' samples. Sequenced material: breast tumor tissue. J is TRBJ2-5 and V is TRBV29-1; no clear D. CDR3 sequence: CSVGHRLTQTQYF. The CDR3 nucleotides read TGCAGCGTTGGCCATCGTTTGACGCAGACCCAGTACTTC. Full variable domain (rest looked up from reference TRBV29-1 and TRBJ2-5): SAVISQKPSRDICQRGTSLTIQCQVDSQVTMMFWYRQQPGQSLTLIATANQGSEATYESGFVIDKFPISRPNLTFSTLTVSNMSPEDSSIYLCSVGHRLTQTQYFGPGTRLLVL.